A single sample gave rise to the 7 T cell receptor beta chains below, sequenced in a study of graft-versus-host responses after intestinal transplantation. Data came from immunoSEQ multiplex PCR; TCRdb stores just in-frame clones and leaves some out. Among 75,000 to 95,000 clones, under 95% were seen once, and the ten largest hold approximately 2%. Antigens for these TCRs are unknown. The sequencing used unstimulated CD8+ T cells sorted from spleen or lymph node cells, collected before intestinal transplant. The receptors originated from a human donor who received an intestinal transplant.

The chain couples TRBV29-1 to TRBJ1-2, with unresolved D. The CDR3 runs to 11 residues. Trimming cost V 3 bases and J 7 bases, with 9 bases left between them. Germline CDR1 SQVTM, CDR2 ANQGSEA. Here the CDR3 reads CSVEGIRGYTF. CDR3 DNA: TGCAGCGTTGAGGGCATCCGTGGCTACACCTTC.

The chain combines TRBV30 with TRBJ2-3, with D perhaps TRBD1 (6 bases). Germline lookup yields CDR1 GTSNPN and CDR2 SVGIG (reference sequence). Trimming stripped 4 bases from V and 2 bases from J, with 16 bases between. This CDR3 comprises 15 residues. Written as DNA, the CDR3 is TGTGCCTGGACTGGGGCAGGGGCCTCCACAGATACGCAGTATTTT. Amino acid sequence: CAWTGAGASTDTQYF.

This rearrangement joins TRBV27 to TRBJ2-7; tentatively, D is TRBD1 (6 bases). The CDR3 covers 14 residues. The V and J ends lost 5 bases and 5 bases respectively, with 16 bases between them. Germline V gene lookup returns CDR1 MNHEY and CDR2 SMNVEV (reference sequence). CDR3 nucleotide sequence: TGTGCCAGCAGTCCCCGATTGGGGGCCCACGAGCAGTACTTC. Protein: CASSPRLGAHEQYF.

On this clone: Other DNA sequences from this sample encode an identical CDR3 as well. CDR3 bases: TGCGCCAGCAGCCAAGGAACAGGGTCTGGAAACACCATATATTTT. This encodes CASSQGTGSGNTIYF. V and J are TRBV4-3 and TRBJ1-3; TRBD1 might be the D (6 bases). CDR1 and CDR2 (germline): LGHNA, YSLEER. Trimming removed 1 base at V and 1 base at J, with 8 bases between. This CDR3 is built from 15 residues.

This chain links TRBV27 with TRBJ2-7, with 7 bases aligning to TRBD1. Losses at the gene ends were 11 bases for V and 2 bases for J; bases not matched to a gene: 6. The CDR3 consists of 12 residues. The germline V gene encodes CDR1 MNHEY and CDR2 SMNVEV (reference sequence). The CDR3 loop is CASRDSTYEQYF. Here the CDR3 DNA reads TGTGCCTCCAGGGACAGCACCTACGAGCAGTACTTC.

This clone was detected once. CDR3 loop: CASSTGQGADEQYF. CDR3 coding DNA: TGTGCCAGTAGTACCGGACAGGGGGCCGACGAGCAGTACTTC. V is TRBV19 and J is TRBJ2-7, with 11 nucleotides matching TRBD1. Germline CDR1 is LNHDA and CDR2 is SQIVND (reference sequence). The trim removed 4 bases at V and 5 bases at J, leaving 4 bases unmatched. This CDR3 is built from 14 residues.

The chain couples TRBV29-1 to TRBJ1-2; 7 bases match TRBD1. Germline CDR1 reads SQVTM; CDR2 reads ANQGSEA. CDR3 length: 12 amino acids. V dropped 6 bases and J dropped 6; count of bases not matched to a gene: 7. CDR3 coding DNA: TGCAGCGTCGGGGACAGCCTGGATGGCTACACCTTC. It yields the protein CSVGDSLDGYTF.